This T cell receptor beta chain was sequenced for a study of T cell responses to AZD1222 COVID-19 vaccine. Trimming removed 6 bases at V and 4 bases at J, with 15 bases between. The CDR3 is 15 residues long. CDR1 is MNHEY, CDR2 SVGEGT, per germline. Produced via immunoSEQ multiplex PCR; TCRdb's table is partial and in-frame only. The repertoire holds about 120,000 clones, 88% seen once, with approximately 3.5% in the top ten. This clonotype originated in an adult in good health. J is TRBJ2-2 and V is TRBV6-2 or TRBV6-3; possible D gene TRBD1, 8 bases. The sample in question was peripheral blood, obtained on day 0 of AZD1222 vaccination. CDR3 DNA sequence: TGTGCCAGCAGCCCGACAGGGGAGGGCACCGGGGAGCTGTTTTTT. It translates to CASSPTGEGTGELFF.